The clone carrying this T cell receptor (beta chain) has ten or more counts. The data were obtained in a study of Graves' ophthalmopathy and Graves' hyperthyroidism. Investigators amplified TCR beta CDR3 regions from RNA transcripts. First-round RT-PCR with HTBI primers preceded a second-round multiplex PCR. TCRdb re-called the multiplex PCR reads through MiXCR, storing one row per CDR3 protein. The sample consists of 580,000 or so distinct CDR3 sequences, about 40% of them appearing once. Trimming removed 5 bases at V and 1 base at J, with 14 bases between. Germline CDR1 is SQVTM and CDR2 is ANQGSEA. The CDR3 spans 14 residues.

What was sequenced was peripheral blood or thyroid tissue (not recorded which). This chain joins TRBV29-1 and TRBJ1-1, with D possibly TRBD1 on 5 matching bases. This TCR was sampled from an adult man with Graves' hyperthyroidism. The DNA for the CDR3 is TGCAGCGTTATAGGACGACAGTCGAACACTGAAGCTTTCTTT. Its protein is CSVIGRQSNTEAFF.